This passage covers 17 T cell receptor beta chains from one sample sequenced in a study of T-cell reconstitution after alpha-beta-depleted transplantation in children. It was with unique molecular identifiers that the TCRbeta library was prepared. MiXCR, applied by TCRdb to the PCR reads, yields one record per CDR3 protein. The repertoire holds hundreds of thousands of distinct CDR3 sequences, with 15% to 20% as singletons. Material: PBMCs, mostly from graft donor cells, obtained 360 days after TCRalphabeta/CD19-depleted stem cell transplant. These receptors all come from a boy younger than two who had a stem cell transplant for Wiskott-Aldrich syndrome, so the T cells may come from the graft donor.

This clonotype was counted a few times. The rearrangement uses TRBV5-1 and TRBJ2-1; TRBD2 is a possible D gene (5 bases). Trimming took off 3 bases at V and 2 bases at J, with 15 bases between the two ends. Germline CDR1 is SGHRS and CDR2 is YFSETQ. The CDR3 runs to 16 residues. As DNA, the CDR3 is TGCGCCAGCAGCTGGGCCCCGGAGGCTACCTACAATGAGCAGTTCTTC. Translation: CASSWAPEATYNEQFF.

The J gene is TRBJ2-2, the V gene TRBV4-1; D is tentatively TRBD1 or TRBD2 (6 bases each). V was cut by 5 bases and J by 3 bases, with 22 bases left in between. CDR3 length: 18 residues. Looked up from germline, CDR1 is MGHRA and CDR2 is YSYEKL. CDR3 sequence reads: CASSGGTRFLRDTGELFF. DNA for the CDR3: TGCGCCAGCAGCGGGGGGACAAGGTTTCTAAGGGACACCGGGGAGCTGTTTTTT.

This clonotype has a handful of counts. V usage is TRBV24-1 and J usage is TRBJ2-3, with TRBD2 as a possible D gene (6 bases). The ends were cut back, 9 bases at V and 5 bases at J, with 20 bases in the middle. The CDR3 contains 15 residues. Germline CDR1 and CDR2: KGHDR and SFDVKD. CDR3 DNA: TGTGCCACCTCCGGGAGAGGCGGGGTTGGAGATACGCAGTATTTT. This gives the protein CATSGRGGVGDTQYF.

Only a few counts were recorded for this clonotype. The chain is built from TRBV29-1 and TRBJ2-7, with no clear D. This CDR3 is 13 amino acids long. The germline CDR1 and CDR2 sequences are SQVTM and ANQGSEA. V was cut by 5 bases and J by 1 base, with 12 bases left in between. CDR3 nucleotide sequence: TGCAGCGTTTGTCCGGCGGAATCCTACGAGCAGTACTTC. Protein sequence: CSVCPAESYEQYF.

This clonotype was detected only once. V gene TRBV10-3 combines with J gene TRBJ1-5; 8 positions match TRBD1. The CDR3 runs to 13 residues. From germline, CDR1 is ENHRY and CDR2 SYGVKD. V was pared by 10 bases and J by 4 bases, with 6 bases of the junction left unmatched. The CDR3 loop is CATTGQANQPQHF. The CDR3 coding sequence is TGTGCCACCACGGGACAGGCGAATCAGCCCCAGCATTTT.

The chain carries TRBV28 and TRBJ2-5, with D possibly matching TRBD2 (5 bases). Germline values: CDR1 MDHEN, CDR2 SYDVKM. Trimming took 11 bases from V and 3 from J, leaving 16 bases between them. The CDR3 sequence is 13 residues long. The CDR3 is CASWGVEEETQYF. CDR3 nucleotide sequence: TGTGCCTCTTGGGGAGTCGAAGAAGAGACCCAGTACTTC.

This clonotype was detected a few times. The chain is built from TRBV4-2 and TRBJ2-3; 12 nucleotides align to TRBD1. The trim removed 2 bases at V and 4 bases at J, leaving 10 bases unmatched. Germline V gives CDR1 LGHNA, CDR2 YNFKEQ. The CDR3 loop spans 18 amino acids. The CDR3 loop reads CASSQTTGTGGIADTQYF. Here the CDR3 DNA reads TGTGCCAGCAGCCAAACGACCGGGACAGGGGGCATCGCAGATACGCAGTATTTT.

The chain links TRBV6-6 to TRBJ2-7; D is undetermined. Trimming took 2 bases from V and 2 from J, leaving 4 bases between them. The CDR3 runs 12 residues. Germline V gives CDR1 MNHNY, CDR2 SVGAGI (reference sequence). Here the CDR3 DNA reads TGTGCCAGCAGTTACGGGACCTACGAGCAGTACTTC. Residues: CASSYGTYEQYF.

V gene TRBV5-1 combines with J gene TRBJ1-2; 7 nucleotides line up with TRBD1. Germline trimming cut 0 bases from V and 9 bases from J; bases unmatched to any gene: 11. CDR3 size: 15 residues. CDR1 is SGHRS, CDR2 YFSETQ, per germline. The CDR3: CASSLALTGWRSYTF. The CDR3 coding sequence is TGCGCCAGCAGCTTGGCCCTGACAGGGTGGAGGAGCTACACCTTC.

This clonotype has at least ten counts. This chain uses TRBV12-3 or TRBV12-4 with TRBJ2-3; 9 bases are shared with TRBD1. V dropped 6 bases and J dropped 4; count of bases not matched to a gene: 5. The CDR3 extends over 14 amino acids. As DNA, the CDR3 is TGTGCCAGCAGGCAGGGACAGGGATCAGATACGCAGTATTTT. Protein product: CASRQGQGSDTQYF.

This clonotype has a handful of counts. The chain uses TRBV7-8 and TRBJ2-3; TRBD1 matches 7 bases. The V and J ends lost 7 bases and 1 base, in that order; junction bases with no gene match: 8. Germline CDR1 is SGHVS and CDR2 is FQNEAQ. The CDR3 extends over 15 amino acids. The CDR3 sequence is CASITTGARTDTQYF. The CDR3 nucleotides are TGTGCCAGCATCACCACAGGGGCACGCACAGATACGCAGTATTTT.

This clonotype was counted only a few times. V is TRBV27 and J is TRBJ2-5, with a weak D call TRBD1 (5 bases). Germline CDR1 reads MNHEY; CDR2 reads SMNVEV (reference sequence). The CDR3 consists of 17 residues. Trimming left V 3 bases short and J 4 bases short, with 21 bases between. CDR3 loop: CASSFGRPGSSRETQYF. The CDR3 DNA reads TGTGCCAGCAGTTTCGGCAGGCCAGGGTCTTCGAGAGAGACCCAGTACTTC.

This chain joins TRBV20-1 and TRBJ2-7, with 11 bases aligning to TRBD2. CDR1 is DFQATT and CDR2 is SNEGSKA in the germline V gene (reference sequence). The CDR3 spans 12 residues. V gave up 6 bases and J gave up 6 bases; unmatched junction bases: 4. The CDR3 loop reads CSAAGLAVEQYF. The CDR3 DNA reads as TGCAGTGCAGCGGGACTAGCGGTCGAGCAGTACTTC.

This clonotype came up a few times. The V gene is TRBV12-3 or TRBV12-4, the J gene TRBJ2-1; D not certain. V lost 4 bases to trimming and J lost 4 bases, with 11 bases between them. The CDR3 consists of 14 residues. The CDR3 here is CASSYAPVYNEQFF. CDR3 nucleotides: TGTGCCAGCAGTTACGCCCCGGTTTACAATGAGCAGTTCTTC.

The chain carries TRBV20-1 and TRBJ1-6, with 9 bases lining up with TRBD1. The CDR3 totals 14 residues. Germline CDR1 and CDR2: DFQATT and SNEGSKA (reference sequence). V lost 6 bases to trimming and J lost 8 bases; unmatched junction nucleotides: 8. DNA of the CDR3: TGCAGTGCCGTGAGACAGGGGGGGGATTCACCCCTCCACTTT. This gives the protein CSAVRQGGDSPLHF.

The chain links TRBV5-6 to TRBJ2-1; D possibly corresponds to TRBD1 (6 bases). Germline V gene lookup returns CDR1 SGHDT and CDR2 YYEEEE. This CDR3 contains 16 residues. V shed 3 bases and J shed 9 bases, with 22 bases lying between them. The CDR3 here is CASSYLLLDSTIEQFF. The CDR3 DNA reads as TGTGCCAGCAGCTACCTTTTATTGGACAGTACAATTGAGCAGTTCTTC. Looking up the rest from reference TRBV5-6 and TRBJ2-1 gives the full variable domain: DAGVTQSPTHLIKTRGQQVTLRCSPKSGHDTVSWYQQALGQGPQFIFQYYEEEERQRGNFPDRFSGHQFPNYSSELNVNALLLGDSALYLCASSYLLLDSTIEQFFGPGTRLTVL.

This clonotype was seen a few times. V gene TRBV2 combines with J gene TRBJ2-7; D remains ambiguous. Germline V gene sequence: CDR1 SNHLY, CDR2 FYNNEI. V was pared by 4 bases and J by 2 bases, with 9 bases between. This CDR3 is built from 13 residues. CDR3 protein: CASSVNSPYEQYF. In DNA, the CDR3 is TGTGCCAGCAGTGTCAACAGCCCCTACGAGCAGTACTTC.